The rows below give T cell receptor beta chains drawn from one sample of a study of a mutant IDH1 vaccine in newly diagnosed glioma. The table came from immunoSEQ multiplex PCR; TCRdb's copy has only in-frame clones and leaves some out. The data show about 98,000 clones, approximately 90% seen once. This specimen consisted of PBMCs, obtained from a glioma patient treated with radiotherapy, temozolomide or both. The receptor set was obtained from a woman aged 45-60 years with glioma. Each CDR3 is given with its conserved first and last residue. Each record gives: J gene, V gene, D gene, CDR3 length, clone size, CDR3 protein, CDR3 DNA. The D gene is left open where the match is weak. Clone sizes are given selectively: once, few, many, or a class where the clone is expanded.

>TRBJ1-5|TRBV7-8|TRBD1|20|.
CASSRIERDRSMLSNQPQHF
TGTGCCAGCAGCAGGATAGAACGGGACAGATCAATGTTGAGCAATCAGCCCCAGCATTTT
>TRBJ2-3|TRBV5-1|TRBD1|15|.
CASSLGQGITDTQYF
TGCGCCAGCAGCTTGGGACAGGGAATCACAGATACGCAGTATTTT
>TRBJ2-2|TRBV28|.|15|.
CASKLPSHGTGELFF
TGTGCCAGCAAATTACCCTCACACGGCACCGGGGAGCTGTTTTTT
>TRBJ2-7|TRBV27|TRBD2|14|.
CASSFASGRGEQYF
TGTGCCAGCAGTTTCGCTAGCGGGAGAGGCGAGCAGTACTTC
>TRBJ2-1|TRBV5-4|TRBD1|14|.
CASIRGQGAGEQFF
TGTGCCAGCATCCGGGGACAGGGGGCGGGTGAGCAGTTCTTC
>TRBJ2-7|TRBV7-2|.|16|.
CASSPTGSWASYEQYF
TGTGCCAGCAGCCCCACAGGTTCCTGGGCCTCCTACGAGCAGTACTTC
>TRBJ2-3|TRBV7-9|TRBD2|14|.
CASSLAGDTDTQYF
TGTGCCAGCAGCCTAGCGGGTGACACAGATACGCAGTATTTT
>TRBJ2-1|TRBV7-9|.|15|.
CASSLILSGHNEQFF
TGTGCCAGCAGCTTGATCCTTAGCGGCCACAATGAGCAGTTCTTC
>TRBJ1-2|TRBV5-5|.|14|.
CASSLERGSYGYTF
TGTGCCAGCAGCTTGGAAAGGGGTTCATATGGCTACACCTTC
>TRBJ2-7|TRBV28|TRBD2|15|.
CASGLAGGPGDEQYF
TGTGCCAGTGGTCTAGCGGGAGGGCCAGGGGACGAGCAGTACTTC
>TRBJ1-5|TRBV5-6|TRBD1|14|.
CASSQGVGNQPQHF
TGTGCCAGCAGCCAGGGGGTCGGGAATCAGCCCCAGCATTTT
>TRBJ2-1|TRBV13|.|14|.
CASSPRGPAQEQFF
TGTGCCAGCAGCCCGCGGGGACCAGCACAGGAGCAGTTCTTC
>TRBJ2-1|TRBV5-1|TRBD1|12|.
CASRTGDGEQFF
TGCGCCAGCAGAACAGGGGATGGTGAGCAGTTCTTC
>TRBJ2-7|TRBV5-1|.|14|.
CASSHGTDDYEQYF
TGCGCCAGCAGCCATGGGACGGATGACTACGAGCAGTACTTC
>TRBJ2-7|TRBV4-2|TRBD1|14|once
CASSQGGRGHEQYF
TGTGCCAGCAGCCAAGGGGGCAGGGGGCACGAGCAGTACTTC
>TRBJ2-7|TRBV19|.|14|.
CASSISGNPYEQYF
TGTGCCAGTAGTATCTCTGGGAACCCCTACGAGCAGTACTTC
>TRBJ2-7|TRBV6-1|TRBD2|13|.
CASRGAGAYEQYF
TGTGCCAGCAGGGGAGCGGGGGCTTACGAGCAGTACTTC
>TRBJ1-4|TRBV5-1|.|16|.
CASSLLHAGRNEKLFF
TGCGCCAGCAGCTTGTTACACGCAGGCCGAAATGAAAAACTGTTTTTT
>TRBJ2-7|TRBV14|.|11|.
CASSRSYEQYF
TGTGCCAGCAGCCGTAGCTACGAGCAGTACTTC
>TRBJ1-2|TRBV7-9|TRBD1|18|.
CASSARDRAILLDYGYTF
TGTGCCAGCAGCGCGCGGGACAGGGCAATCCTTTTGGATTATGGCTACACCTTC
>TRBJ2-2|TRBV4-1|TRBD2|17|.
CASSQAFLAGGAGELFF
TGCGCCAGCAGCCAGGCCTTCCTAGCGGGAGGGGCCGGGGAGCTGTTTTTT
>TRBJ2-1|TRBV4-1|TRBD2|15|.
CASSHLAGGYNEQFF
TGCGCCAGCAGCCACCTAGCGGGAGGGTACAATGAGCAGTTCTTC
>TRBJ2-3|TRBV11-3|.|13|few
CASSSYLADTQYF
TGTGCCAGCAGTTCCTACCTGGCAGATACGCAGTATTTT
>TRBJ2-5|TRBV6-1|TRBD2|13|.
CASIRLAGETQYF
TGTGCCAGCATTCGACTAGCGGGAGAGACCCAGTACTTC
>TRBJ2-7|TRBV5-1|.|13|.
CASGEIFSYEQYF
TGCGCCAGCGGTGAGATTTTCTCCTACGAGCAGTACTTC
>TRBJ2-3|TRBV11-2|TRBD2|16|once
CASSLVAGGWADTQYF
TGTGCCAGCAGCTTAGTCGCGGGAGGGTGGGCAGATACGCAGTATTTT
>TRBJ1-4|TRBV28|.|12|.
CASSSDPEKLFF
TGTGCCAGCAGTTCGGACCCTGAAAAACTGTTTTTT
>TRBJ2-7|TRBV10-1|TRBD1|14|.
CASRDRGAEHEQYF
TGCGCCAGCAGAGACAGGGGGGCAGAGCACGAGCAGTACTTC
>TRBJ2-7|TRBV7-5|.|15|.
CARSLGGRDGYEQYF
TGTGCCAGAAGCTTAGGCGGGAGGGATGGCTACGAGCAGTACTTC
>TRBJ1-2|TRBV5-4|.|14|.
CASSPDRRNYGYTF
TGTGCCAGCAGCCCTGACCGGCGAAACTATGGCTACACCTTC
>TRBJ2-3|TRBV27|TRBD1|17|.
CASSLIPDRGSTDTQYF
TGTGCCAGCAGTTTGATCCCGGACAGGGGGAGCACAGATACGCAGTATTTT
>TRBJ2-7|TRBV4-1|TRBD2|15|.
CASSQGLAGSYEQYF
TGCGCCAGCAGCCAAGGACTAGCGGGGTCCTACGAGCAGTACTTC
>TRBJ2-7|TRBV5-4|.|12|.
CASSLGTPEQYF
TGTGCCAGCAGCTTGGGTACTCCGGAGCAGTACTTC
>TRBJ1-1|TRBV29-1|.|16|.
CSVRQRLAAENTEAFF
TGCAGCGTTCGACAGAGACTTGCTGCGGAGAACACTGAAGCTTTCTTT
>TRBJ2-2|TRBV5-1|TRBD2|15|.
CASSLGLAGSGELFF
TGCGCCAGCAGCCTCGGACTAGCGGGAAGTGGGGAGCTGTTTTTT
>TRBJ1-1|TRBV5-1|TRBD1|15|.
CASSLDVRQGSEAFF
TGCGCCAGCAGCTTGGACGTGAGACAGGGAAGTGAAGCTTTCTTT
>TRBJ2-5|TRBV15|TRBD2|16|.
CATSRARGGTQRTQYF
TGTGCCACCAGCAGAGCCCGCGGGGGAACACAGCGGACCCAGTACTTC
>TRBJ1-3|TRBV28|.|14|once
CASIATGRGNTIYF
TGTGCCAGCATTGCGACAGGCCGGGGAAACACCATATATTTT
>TRBJ2-7|TRBV6-5|TRBD1|15|.
CASRHPGQGAYEQYF
TGTGCCAGCAGACATCCGGGACAGGGGGCCTACGAGCAGTACTTC
>TRBJ2-7|TRBV6-5|TRBD2|15|.
CASSLAGPSIYEQYF
TGTGCCAGCAGCCTAGCGGGACCATCCATCTACGAGCAGTACTTC
>TRBJ2-3|TRBV19|TRBD1|14|.
CASTRDSWTDTQYF
TGTGCCAGTACCCGGGACAGTTGGACAGATACGCAGTATTTT
>TRBJ1-1|TRBV29-1|.|14|few
CSVEDNQENTEAFF
TGCAGCGTTGAAGATAATCAGGAGAACACTGAAGCTTTCTTT
>TRBJ2-1|TRBV29-1|.|13|.
CSGALGRGNEQFF
TGCAGCGGAGCCCTCGGGAGAGGGAATGAGCAGTTCTTC